The TCR beta chain under discussion was sequenced for a study of blood T cell repertoires in COVID-19. Study background: Samples taken during acute and convalescent COVID-19 were collected in the United States, Italy and Spain. PBMCs, B-cell-depleted T cells, or T cells provided the cDNA or gDNA that made up the material.

From germline, CDR1 is SGHTA and CDR2 FQGTGA. Trimming at V came to 1 base and at J to 6 bases, leaving 2 bases not matched to a gene. The CDR3 consists of 14 residues. Original methodology: It was from reference gene primer amplification that nucleated cell counts were estimated. Assay: immunoSEQ multiplex PCR; the TCRdb copy retains only in-frame clones and omits some. The V and J calls and clone size are taken from that table; D and trimming were inferred from the DNA. The sample consists of 200,000 or so clones, almost 85% of them appearing once. The TCR sequence derives from a human donor with acute or convalescent COVID-19. The donor label of this sample is uncertain. The chain combines TRBV7-3 with TRBJ2-2; 7 positions agree with TRBD1. The sample comprised peripheral blood. CDR3 DNA sequence: TGTGCCAGCAGCTTAAAGGGGGCCGCCGGGGAGCTGTTTTTT. Its translation: CASSLKGAAGELFF.